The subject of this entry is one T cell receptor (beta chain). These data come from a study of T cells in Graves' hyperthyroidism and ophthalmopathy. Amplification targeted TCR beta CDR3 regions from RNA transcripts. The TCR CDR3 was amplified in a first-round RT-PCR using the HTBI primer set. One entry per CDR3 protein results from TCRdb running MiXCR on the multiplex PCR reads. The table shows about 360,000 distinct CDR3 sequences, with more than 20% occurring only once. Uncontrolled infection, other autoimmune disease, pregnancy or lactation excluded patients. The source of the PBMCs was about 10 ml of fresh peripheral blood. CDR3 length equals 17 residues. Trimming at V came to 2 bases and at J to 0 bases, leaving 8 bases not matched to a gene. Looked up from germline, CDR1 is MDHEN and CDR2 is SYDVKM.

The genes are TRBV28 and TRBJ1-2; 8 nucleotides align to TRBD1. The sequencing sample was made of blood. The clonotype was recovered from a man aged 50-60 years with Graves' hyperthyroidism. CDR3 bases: TGTGCCAGCAGTTTACGATGGGGACAGGCCTCTAACTATGGCTACACCTTC. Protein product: CASSLRWGQASNYGYTF.